The subject of this entry is one T cell receptor (beta chain). This sample was included in a study of cytomegalovirus exposure and HLA in healthy donors. The PCR used 60 Vbeta and 13 Jbeta primers. Produced via immunoSEQ multiplex PCR; TCRdb's table is partial and in-frame only. Here the sample spans 180,000 or so clones, approximately 78% being singletons. The CDR3 runs to 12 residues. Germline loops: CDR1 WNHNN, CDR2 SYGVQD (reference sequence). The trim removed 5 bases at V and 7 bases at J, leaving 5 bases unmatched. The chain joins TRBV10-1 to TRBJ2-7; 7 nucleotides align to TRBD2. Sequences were obtained from PBMCs. The TCR comes from a woman aged 50 to 60 in good health and CMV-seropositive. CDR3 DNA: TGCGCCAGCAGTCCCGGGGGGAATGAGCAGTACTTC. Its translation: CASSPGGNEQYF.